These T cell receptor beta chains were read from a single sample in a study of T cell responses to AZD1222 COVID-19 vaccine. TCRdb's copy holds only in-frame clones and misses some; the assay was immunoSEQ multiplex PCR. The sample yields some 64,000 clones, roughly 84% seen once. The input for sequencing was peripheral blood, taken on day 0 of AZD1222 vaccination. These receptors all stem from an adult in good health. Each CDR3 is given without its conserved first and last residue. Fields, in order: J gene, V gene, CDR3 length, CDR3 protein.

J: TRBJ2-7; V: TRBV9; length: 13; CDR3: ASSVAHRTMWEQY
J: TRBJ2-7; V: TRBV10-3; length: 12; CDR3: ATTIGTGEFEQY
J: TRBJ1-6; V: TRBV5-3; length: 11; CDR3: ARSLEAGTREH
J: TRBJ2-3; V: TRBV14; length: 11; CDR3: ASSPTYTDTQY
J: TRBJ1-2; V: TRBV6-5; length: 10; CDR3: ATRVNNYGYT
J: TRBJ2-2; V: TRBV7-8; length: 16; CDR3: ASSLVQASGGAAGELF
J: TRBJ2-7; V: TRBV1; length: 15; CDR3: TSSQDNRRRVGGEQY
J: TRBJ1-1; V: TRBV6-1; length: 13; CDR3: ASSEGERVWTEAF
J: TRBJ2-7; V: TRBV7-2; length: 13; CDR3: ASSLTTGSSYEQY
J: TRBJ1-6; V: TRBV5-4; length: 10; CDR3: ASSFGSSPLH
J: TRBJ1-2; V: TRBV2; length: 11; CDR3: ARDPGGTYGYT
J: TRBJ2-7; V: TRBV19; length: 13; CDR3: ASSPRPDGSYEQY
J: TRBJ1-4; V: TRBV2; length: 12; CDR3: ASKEVATNEKLF
J: TRBJ1-1; V: TRBV30; length: 12; CDR3: AWSVLQGETEAF
J: TRBJ1-6; V: TRBV27; length: 14; CDR3: ASSFTRGSYNSPLH
J: TRBJ2-5; V: TRBV7-2; length: 13; CDR3: ASSLVRGGQETQY
J: TRBJ1-1; V: TRBV12-5; length: 11; CDR3: ASGLWENTEAF
J: TRBJ2-3; V: TRBV20-1; length: 18; CDR3: SASPKARGLAGASTDTQY
J: TRBJ1-5; V: TRBV2; length: 11; CDR3: ASSGQGYQPQH
J: TRBJ1-5; V: TRBV5-1; length: 14; CDR3: ARKEGAIPRNQPQH
J: TRBJ2-3; V: TRBV10-1; length: 14; CDR3: ASSGLAGTLTDTQY
J: TRBJ2-7; V: TRBV7-9; length: 13; CDR3: ASSFPGQGVYEQY
J: TRBJ1-1; V: TRBV7-8; length: 17; CDR3: ASSPLRAKLLRWDTEAF
J: TRBJ1-5; V: TRBV6-2/TRBV6-3; length: 13; CDR3: ASSYRGSSNQPQH
J: TRBJ2-3; V: TRBV6-6; length: 9; CDR3: AVEDTDTQY
J: TRBJ2-5; V: TRBV10-2; length: 16; CDR3: ASSELTRGVRAQETQY
J: TRBJ1-4; V: TRBV14; length: 12; CDR3: ASSHPSWEEKLF
J: TRBJ1-2; V: TRBV25-1; length: 11; CDR3: ASSEQTHYGYT
J: TRBJ1-5; V: TRBV9; length: 10; CDR3: ASGDSNQPQH
J: TRBJ1-5; V: TRBV7-9; length: 11; CDR3: ASSSGTLQPQH
J: TRBJ1-2; V: TRBV10-1; length: 10; CDR3: ASRQAFYGYT
J: TRBJ2-1; V: TRBV11-2; length: 13; CDR3: ASSPTGISYNEQF
J: TRBJ1-1; V: TRBV6-5; length: 14; CDR3: ASSYSTGRGSTEAF
J: TRBJ1-4; V: TRBV6-6; length: 13; CDR3: ASSYGSVRGEKLF
J: TRBJ1-5; V: TRBV3-1/TRBV3-2; length: 13; CDR3: ASSQDEWLGQPQH
J: TRBJ1-1; V: TRBV29-1; length: 11; CDR3: SVTGSSNTEAF
J: TRBJ2-3; V: TRBV5-8; length: 13; CDR3: ASSFGAGGTDTQY
J: TRBJ1-6; V: TRBV28; length: 13; CDR3: ASLPVSQGNSPLH
J: TRBJ1-3; V: TRBV18; length: 14; CDR3: ASSPMTIRAGNTIY
J: TRBJ2-7; V: TRBV7-8; length: 13; CDR3: ASSLRRITPYEQY
J: TRBJ2-1; V: TRBV11-3; length: 11; CDR3: ASSLFHKNEQF
J: TRBJ2-2; V: TRBV19; length: 11; CDR3: ASSIRKGGELF
J: TRBJ1-5; V: TRBV10-2; length: 11; CDR3: ASSETGYQPQH
J: TRBJ1-6; V: TRBV27; length: 14; CDR3: ASSRTVEPYNSPLH
J: TRBJ2-1; V: TRBV2; length: 14; CDR3: ASRDLLAGAYNEQF
J: TRBJ2-7; V: TRBV6-2/TRBV6-3; length: 18; CDR3: ASSLGAAGQGAQSSYEQY
J: TRBJ2-7; V: TRBV5-1; length: 13; CDR3: ASSLGDRITYEQY
J: TRBJ2-7; V: TRBV28; length: 12; CDR3: ASSPGRGPYEQY
J: TRBJ1-6; V: TRBV6-5; length: 13; CDR3: ASRTQSSYNSPLH
J: TRBJ1-1; V: TRBV11-2; length: 13; CDR3: ASSIATGTNTEAF
J: TRBJ2-3; V: TRBV7-2; length: 13; CDR3: ASSLLSGRTDTQY
J: TRBJ1-2; V: TRBV6-1; length: 14; CDR3: ASSGGVQGSEYGYT
J: TRBJ1-2; V: TRBV6-2/TRBV6-3; length: 13; CDR3: ASRPYSDRAHGYT
J: TRBJ2-3; V: TRBV9; length: 12; CDR3: ASSFQGGTDTQY